This T cell receptor beta chain was captured by sequencing in a study of blood T cell repertoires in COVID-19 (dated by TCRdb to 2019 to 2021). Looking at the study overall: Collaborator samples came from the United States, Italy and Spain and covered acute and convalescent phases of COVID-19. The material from the prospective study consisted of cDNA or gDNA derived from T cells, B-cell-depleted T cells, or PBMCs. Deeply sampled blood TCRbeta repertoires from subjects exposed to, actively infected with, or recovered from COVID-19 were included in the dataset. A freely available public database, intended as a resource for researchers studying the immune response to SARS-CoV-2, is where the repertoires were released. Samples were obtained from the ongoing ImmuneRACE study (first 160 participants) and from about 1,300 subjects provided by 6 global collaborators. A de-identified subject ID, COVID-19 status, age in years and sex were almost always included in the sample metadata. Where available, HLA class I and class II types were taken from metadata supplied by the sample provider and were not determined by assay-based typing. The full study reports these points: Clinical and demographic metadata were provided uncurated, with the amount varying by source and participant.

Trimming costs V 2 bases and J 8 bases, and their ends lie 15 bases apart. The CDR3, cysteine through phenylalanine, is 13 amino acids long. Only CDR3 DNA remains: 39 bases, in frame from the first base. The germline V gene provides CDR1 SQVTM and CDR2 ANQGSEA. The immunoSEQ Assay, a bias-controlled multiplex PCR, was used to amplify TCRbeta CDR3 regions from genomic DNA. On the study's bioinformatics: Within the assay, amplification of reference gene primers was used to estimate how many nucleated cells each sample contained. To quantify the absolute abundance of each unique TCRbeta CDR3 rearrangement, sequence reads were collapsed and filtered. For each sample, productive Simpson clonality was calculated as the square root of Simpson's diversity index across productive rearrangements. TCRdb limited this immuneACCESS table to in-frame rearrangements with V and J called. A share of clones is missing; checked studies link under half to unresolved V genes, and the rest is unexplained. V and J calls and clone size are copied from that table; D and trimming were computed from the DNA. Recorded for this sample are 300,000 to 400,000 clones; 85% to 90% of them occurred a single time. The ten largest clones take up less than 3% of the sample.

Details on this clone: Its antigen specificity is not known. No per-base quality is available; no much larger clone lies one base away.

In Seattle, one collaborating source enrolled patients while the infection was active and tracked those patients longitudinally over the course of disease. The collaborating institutions used their own protocols to collect whole blood in K2EDTA tubes. For TCRbeta analysis, collaborator samples were shipped as frozen whole blood, as isolated PBMCs, or as DNA extracted from either sample type. Sequenced: peripheral blood. The receptor was derived from a woman aged 25 to 39 with COVID-19, enrolled during active disease. Recombination linked TRBV29-1 to TRBJ1-2; the D segment could be TRBD1, given 5 matching bases. The bases read TGCAGCGTTGAAATGATCAGGGTCTCGGGCTACACCTTC. It translates to CSVEMIRVSGYTF.